Below, 18 T cell receptor beta chains from the same sample are listed, as sequenced in a study of blood T cells in healthy people across ages. It was with a sample-barcoded 5' primer and a J-beta primer mix that a second PCR of roughly 7 to 12 cycles was run. A single record per CDR3 protein comes from TCRdb applying MiXCR to the 5' RACE reads. The profile shows 550,000 to 650,000 distinct CDR3 sequences, about 27% of them singletons. These data also featured in a second study, about T cells of mothers and their children.

Sequenced: blood. These receptors all come from a boy under 10 years old in good health.

This chain connects TRBV28 to TRBJ2-1, with D possibly TRBD2 on 6 matching bases. Germline values: CDR1 MDHEN, CDR2 SYDVKM. The CDR3 is 13 amino acids. V lost 6 bases and J 6 bases, leaving 12 bases between the germline ends. As DNA, the CDR3 is TGTGCCAGCAGATGGGGGGAGGCCAATGAGCAGTTCTTC. Its protein is CASRWGEANEQFF.

This chain links TRBV20-1 with TRBJ2-2, with D possibly being TRBD2 (5 bases). Germline CDR1 DFQATT, CDR2 SNEGSKA (reference sequence). V gave up 6 bases and J gave up 6 bases, with 11 bases separating them. This CDR3 has 12 residues. The chain's CDR3 is CSAQTMAGELFF. CDR3 DNA: TGCAGTGCGCAGACTATGGCCGGGGAGCTGTTTTTT.

The CDR3 sequence: CSARNYQVRETQYF. CDR3 nucleotides: TGCAGTGCTCGAAATTATCAGGTTCGGGAGACCCAGTACTTC. The chain carries TRBV20-1 and TRBJ2-5, with D uncertain. The germline CDR1 and CDR2 sequences are DFQATT and SNEGSKA (reference sequence). Deletions cut 5 bases from V and 5 bases from J, with 18 bases between. There are 14 residues in the CDR3.

A few counts support this clonotype. The rearrangement joins TRBV28 to TRBJ1-4; 9 nucleotides agree with TRBD1. This CDR3 contains 15 residues. After removal of 6 bases from V and 8 bases from J, the junction contained 10 bases not matched to a gene. Germline CDR1 and CDR2: MDHEN and SYDVKM. The CDR3 spells CASRGTGTGTEKLFF. DNA for the CDR3: TGTGCCAGCAGGGGGACCGGGACAGGGACCGAAAAACTGTTTTTT.

This clonotype was recorded a few times. The junction departs from the called germline gene at one end, perhaps through a read error. This sequence joins TRBV25-1 and TRBJ1-1; no reliable D call. Germline V gene sequence: CDR1 MGHDK, CDR2 SYGVNS. The CDR3 consists of 13 residues. CDR3 in amino acids: CASSAGVRTEAFF. DNA for the CDR3: TGTGCCAGCAGTGCGGGAGTTAGAACTGAAGCCTTCTTT.

This clonotype was observed a few times. V gene TRBV12-3 or TRBV12-4 combines with J gene TRBJ1-2, with TRBD1 as a possible D gene (5 bases). Trimming stripped 8 bases from V and 4 bases from J, with 17 bases between. The CDR3 runs to 14 residues. CDR3 sequence (DNA): TGTGCCAGCGGCGGCGGCGGGGGACCCTATGGCTACACCTTC. As protein: CASGGGGGPYGYTF.

This clonotype occurred a few times. The V gene is TRBV6-6, the J gene TRBJ1-1, with D possibly matching TRBD1 (5 bases). Per the germline V gene, CDR1 is MNHNY and CDR2 is SVGAGI (reference sequence). The V gene lost 2 bases and the J gene lost 5 bases, with 15 bases spanning the gap. The CDR3 has 15 amino acids. The CDR3 is CASSYGAGLSTEAFF. CDR3 DNA sequence: TGTGCCAGCAGTTACGGCGCAGGGTTGAGTACTGAAGCTTTCTTT.

The chain has TRBV6-5 and TRBJ2-7; D call uncertain. Deletions cut 0 bases from V and 7 bases from J, with 10 bases between. This CDR3 has 13 residues. Germline values: CDR1 MNHEY, CDR2 SVGAGI. For the CDR3, the DNA is TGTGCCAGCAGTTACTCGGAACCTTCGGAGCAGTACTTC. As protein: CASSYSEPSEQYF.

V usage is TRBV7-2 and J usage is TRBJ2-4, with D tentatively TRBD1 or TRBD2 (5 bases each). The V gene's germline CDR1 is SGHTA and CDR2 FQGNSA. This CDR3 is 13 amino acids long. Deletions cut 5 bases from V and 11 bases from J, with 16 bases between. Here the CDR3 reads CASSKGPKPVQYF. As DNA, the CDR3 is TGTGCCAGCAGCAAGGGACCGAAGCCAGTTCAGTACTTC.

This clonotype was counted a few times. This sequence joins TRBV5-1 and TRBJ2-1; weak D call: TRBD1 (5 bases). The germline CDR1 and CDR2 sequences are SGHRS and YFSETQ. The CDR3 runs 15 residues. V was pared by 0 bases and J by 3 bases, with 10 bases between. Here the CDR3 reads CASSLESTGYNEQFF. In DNA form, the CDR3 reads TGCGCCAGCAGCTTGGAGTCAACAGGCTACAATGAGCAGTTCTTC.

The genes are TRBV4-1 and TRBJ2-5; D may be TRBD1 (6 bases). The DNA end is more similar to TRBJ2-1, so the J call may be wrong. Germline assignment: CDR1 MGHRA and CDR2 YSYEKL. This CDR3 region has 14 residues. CDR3 sequence (DNA): TGCGCCAGCAGCCAAGTGTCAGGGGAAGGTGAGCAGTTCTTC. It encodes CASSQVSGEGEQFF.

The gene calls are TRBV10-1 and TRBJ2-7; the match to TRBD2 covers 9 bases. This CDR3 region has 17 residues. CDR1 and CDR2 from the germline V gene are WNHNN and SYGVQD (reference sequence). V lost 3 bases to trimming and J lost 0 bases; unmatched junction nucleotides: 9. The CDR3 is CASSDGLAGIPSYEQYF. CDR3 in DNA: TGCGCCAGCAGTGATGGGCTAGCGGGAATCCCCTCCTACGAGCAGTACTTC.

This clonotype was seen only a few times. The V and J genes are TRBV10-3 and TRBJ2-5, with D unclear. V lost 0 bases and J 3 bases, leaving 5 bases between the germline ends. The CDR3 extends over 13 amino acids. The germline V gene encodes CDR1 ENHRY and CDR2 SYGVKD. The chain's CDR3 is CAISESSEETQYF. CDR3 DNA: TGTGCCATCAGTGAGTCGAGCGAAGAGACCCAGTACTTC.

This clonotype has just a few counts. The chain combines TRBV5-5 with TRBJ2-7; TRBD2 is a possible D gene (6 bases). V dropped 6 bases and J dropped 1 base, with 14 bases sitting between them. This CDR3 region has 14 residues. Germline CDR1 reads SGHKS; CDR2 reads YYEKEE (reference sequence). The CDR3 DNA reads as TGTGCCAGCAACCCCGGGACTTCGTCCTACGAGCAGTACTTC. Translating it yields CASNPGTSSYEQYF.

Only a few counts were recorded for this clonotype. The chain recombines TRBV7-2 with TRBJ2-7; 9 positions match TRBD2. The J call is in doubt because the DNA end fits TRBJ2-5 better. CDR3 length: 16 residues. The germline CDR1 and CDR2 sequences are SGHTA and FQGNSA. CDR3 coding DNA: TGTGCCAGCAGCTTAGCCCAGCGGGGGGTTTTAGAGACCCAGTACTTC. This translates into CASSLAQRGVLETQYF.

This sequence joins TRBV10-2 and TRBJ1-2; 7 bases are shared with TRBD1. The CDR3 loop spans 15 amino acids. Germline CDR1 is WSHSY and CDR2 is SAAADI. After removal of 0 bases from V and 2 bases from J, the junction contained 3 bases not matched to a gene. CDR3 in DNA: TGCGCCAGCAGTGAGTCCGGCAGGGGGAACTATGGCTACACCTTC. Its protein product is CASSESGRGNYGYTF.

The CDR3: CASSLGGSQGNSPLHF. Written as DNA, the CDR3 is TGTGCCAGCAGTTTAGGAGGTTCGCAGGGAAATTCACCCCTCCACTTT. The rearrangement joins TRBV28 to TRBJ1-6; weak D call: TRBD1 (5 bases). From germline, CDR1 is MDHEN and CDR2 SYDVKM. The CDR3 covers 16 residues. V was clipped by 2 bases and J by 7 bases, with 15 bases between them.

This rearrangement joins TRBV12-3 or TRBV12-4 to TRBJ2-1; 9 bases match TRBD2. The CDR3 loop spans 15 amino acids. V shed 4 bases, J shed 4 bases, and the junction held 5 bases outside the gene matches. The CDR3 is CASSSVAGDYNEQFF. The DNA for the CDR3 is TGTGCCAGCAGTTCGGTAGCGGGAGATTACAATGAGCAGTTCTTC.